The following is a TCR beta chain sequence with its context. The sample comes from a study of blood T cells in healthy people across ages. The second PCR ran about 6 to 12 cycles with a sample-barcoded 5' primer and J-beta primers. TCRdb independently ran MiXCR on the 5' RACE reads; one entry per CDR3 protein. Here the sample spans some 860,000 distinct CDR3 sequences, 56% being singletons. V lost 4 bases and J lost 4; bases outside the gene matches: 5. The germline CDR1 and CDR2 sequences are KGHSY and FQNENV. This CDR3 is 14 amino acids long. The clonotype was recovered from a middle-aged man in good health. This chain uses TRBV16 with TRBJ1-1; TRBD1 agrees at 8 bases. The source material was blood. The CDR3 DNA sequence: TGTGCCAGCAGCCCCGACAGGGGTCGCACTGAAGCTTTCTTT. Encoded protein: CASSPDRGRTEAFF. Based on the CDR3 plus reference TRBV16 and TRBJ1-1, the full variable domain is GEEVAQTPKHLVRGEGQKAKLYCAPIKGHSYVFWYQQVLKNEFKFLISFQNENVFDETGMPKERFSAKCLPNSPCSLEIQATKLEDSAVYFCASSPDRGRTEAFFGQGTRLTVV.